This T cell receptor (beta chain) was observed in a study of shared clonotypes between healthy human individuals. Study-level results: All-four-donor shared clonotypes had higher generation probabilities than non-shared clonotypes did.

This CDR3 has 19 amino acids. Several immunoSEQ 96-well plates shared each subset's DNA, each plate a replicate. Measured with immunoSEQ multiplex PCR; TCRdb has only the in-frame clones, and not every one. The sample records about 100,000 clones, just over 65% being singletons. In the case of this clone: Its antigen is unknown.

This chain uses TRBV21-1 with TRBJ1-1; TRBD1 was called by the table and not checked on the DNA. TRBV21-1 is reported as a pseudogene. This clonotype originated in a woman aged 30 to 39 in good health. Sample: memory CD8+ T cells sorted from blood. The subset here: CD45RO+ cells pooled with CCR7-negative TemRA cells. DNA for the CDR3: TGTGCCAGCAGCCCAGTCGTGGGGCGACAGGGGGCTGTTAACACTGAAGCTTTCTTT. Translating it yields CASSPVVGRQGAVNTEAFF.